The present TCR beta chain was sequenced within a study of T cells in tumors and immune-related adverse events (dated by TCRdb to about 2021). Notes on this clone: This clone's antigen is unknown. The record has no base qualities; no much larger clone is one base away.

Read against the paper, the sample's treatment or condition label means: nivolumab (PD-1 blockade) given before sampling. The DNeasy Blood and Tissue Kit was used to extract DNA from the formalin-fixed paraffin-embedded specimens. The TCR beta locus was amplified and sequenced using the immunoSEQ assay, from which bulk TCR Vbeta CDR3 data were obtained. On the authors' methods: CDR3s were excluded if they were non-productive, were shorter than 7 amino acids, or did not start with C or end with F/W. Analysis was restricted to specimens with at least 1000 reads, and each clonotype was defined at the amino acid level. Clonality was computed as 1 minus Pielou's evenness. Library sizes were equalized by abundance-weighted random subsampling with replacement, repeated 100 times to report 95% confidence intervals. The Morisita overlap index was used to quantify repertoire overlap, and the top 40 clones in each specimen were examined for overlap with the irAE. TCRdb obtained this table from immuneACCESS and retained in-frame rearrangements with V and J assigned. These tables miss some clones; where compared with another copy, unresolved V genes account for less than half of the shortfall, and the remainder is unexplained. V and J calls and clone size are those listed in that table; D and trimming were worked out from the DNA. The sample includes about 8,600 clones, with around 94% observed a single time. The top ten clonotypes cover about 2% of the sample.

Counted from cysteine to phenylalanine, this CDR3 has 14 amino acids. Left in the record is the CDR3 DNA by itself, 42 bases read in frame from the first base. CDR1 MNHNY and CDR2 SVGAGI are derived from the germline V gene (reference sequence). V drops 5 bases and J drops 8 bases, leaving 13 bases in between. The chain employs TRBV6-6 and TRBJ1-6; a tentative D call is TRBD1 (5 bases match). The receptor was derived from a female donor with metastatic renal cell carcinoma. Specimen: lymph node tissue, collected from a patient treated with anti-PD-1 therapy. The DNA is as follows: TGTGCCAGCAGTCCCAGGGAGCGGGATTCACCCCTCCACTTT. Its translation is CASSPRERDSPLHF.